The 25 T cell receptor beta chains listed next were all sequenced from one sample in a study of cytomegalovirus exposure and HLA in healthy donors. The primer mix had 60 Vbeta and 13 Jbeta primers. Generated by immunoSEQ multiplex PCR, the TCRdb table keeps only in-frame clones and is missing some. The top ten clones hold more than 12% of a sample with 95,000 or so clones, roughly 70% of them seen once. Specimen: PBMCs. The receptors here all came from a woman in her fifties or sixties in good health and CMV-seropositive.

A word on this clone: A junction boundary mismatches the germline segment, possibly from a read error. The chain recombines TRBV7-9 with TRBJ2-1; 13 bases fit TRBD2. Germline lookup yields CDR1 SEHNR and CDR2 FQNEAQ (reference sequence). This CDR3 spans 16 amino acids. This CDR3 reads CSSSSWTSGSYNEQFF. The CDR3 DNA follows: TGTTCCAGCAGCTCCTGGACTAGCGGGAGCTACAATGAGCAGTTCTTC. The full variable domain, its missing parts supplied by reference TRBV7-9 and TRBJ2-1, is DTGVSQNPRHKITKRGQNVTFRCDPISEHNRLYWYRQTLGQGPEFLTYFQNEAQLEKSRLLSDRFSAERPKGSFSTLEIQRTEQGDSAMYLCSSSSWTSGSYNEQFFGPGTRLTVL.

The count of this clone is one. The CDR3 loop is CASSFQFTEAFF. The CDR3 DNA follows: TGTGCCAGCAGCTTCCAATTCACTGAAGCTTTCTTT. The genes are TRBV5-6 and TRBJ1-1; D ambiguous. With 2 bases removed from V and 4 bases from J, the gap between germline ends came to 6 bases. Germline V CDR1 and CDR2: SGHDT, YYEEEE. CDR3 length equals 12 residues. Variable domain in full (rest from reference TRBV5-6 and TRBJ1-1): DAGVTQSPTHLIKTRGQQVTLRCSPKSGHDTVSWYQQALGQGPQFIFQYYEEEERQRGNFPDRFSGHQFPNYSSELNVNALLLGDSALYLCASSFQFTEAFFGQGTRLTVV.

V gene TRBV7-2 combines with J gene TRBJ2-3; a possible D gene is TRBD2 (5 bases). Looked up from germline, CDR1 is SGHTA and CDR2 is FQGNSA. V lost 5 bases and J 2 bases, leaving 11 bases between the germline ends. There are 14 residues in the CDR3. Written as DNA, the CDR3 is TGTGCCAGCAGCCCGGGGTTAGACACAGATACGCAGTATTTT. Protein: CASSPGLDTDTQYF.

The J gene is TRBJ1-5, the V gene TRBV28; 7 nucleotides agree with TRBD1. The CDR3 contains 16 residues. The V segment lost 4 bases and the J segment 0 bases; nucleotides outside the gene matches: 6. Germline CDR1 and CDR2: MDHEN and SYDVKM. The CDR3 region is CASSWSHRGSNQPQHF. The CDR3 DNA follows: TGTGCCAGCAGTTGGTCCCACAGGGGTAGCAATCAGCCCCAGCATTTT. The complete variable domain, with remaining parts taken from reference TRBV28 and TRBJ1-5, reads DVKVTQSSRYLVKRTGEKVFLECVQDMDHENMFWYRQDPGLGLRLIYFSYDVKMKEKGDIPEGYSVSREKKERFSLILESASTNQTSMYLCASSWSHRGSNQPQHFGDGTRLSIL.

This clone was seen a single time. The chain uses TRBV6-5 and TRBJ2-7; TRBD2 is a possible D gene (6 bases). In germline, CDR1 is MNHEY, CDR2 SVGAGI. The CDR3 spans 15 residues. V lost 0 bases and J lost 6, with 15 bases in between. The chain's CDR3 is CASSYSSGVVGEQYF. The DNA of the CDR3 is TGTGCCAGCAGTTACTCATCGGGGGTTGTTGGCGAGCAGTACTTC.

V is TRBV28 and J is TRBJ2-2, with TRBD2 as a possible D gene (5 bases). In germline, CDR1 is MDHEN, CDR2 SYDVKM. Trimming took 2 bases from V and 1 from J, leaving 11 bases between them. The CDR3 loop spans 16 amino acids. The DNA for the CDR3 is TGTGCCAGCAGTTTAAACCGGGGTGAGAACACCGGGGAGCTGTTTTTT. Translated, it gives CASSLNRGENTGELFF.

The chain couples TRBV30 to TRBJ2-3, with a weak D call TRBD2 (5 bases). Trimming left V 0 bases short and J 6 bases short, with 7 bases between. Germline V CDR1 and CDR2: GTSNPN, SVGIG (reference sequence). The length of the CDR3 is 12 residues. CDR3: CAWSVTGDTQYF. For the CDR3, the DNA is TGTGCCTGGAGTGTAACGGGGGATACGCAGTATTTT.

The J gene is TRBJ2-6, the V gene TRBV5-1, with D perhaps matching TRBD1 (5 bases). Deletions cut 2 bases from V and 0 bases from J, with 12 bases between. Germline lookup yields CDR1 SGHRS and CDR2 YFSETQ. The CDR3 is 17 residues long. The CDR3 loop is CASSLGAQISGANVLTF. The CDR3, as DNA: TGCGCCAGCAGCTTAGGGGCTCAAATCTCTGGGGCCAACGTCCTGACTTTC.

The chain is built from TRBV2 and TRBJ2-7; TRBD1 aligns across 8 bases. The germline CDR1 and CDR2 sequences are SNHLY and FYNNEI. J gave up 10 bases and V 5 bases, and 16 bases lay outside the gene matches. CDR3 length equals 15 residues. CDR3: CASSHDITLTGGQYF. CDR3 DNA: TGTGCCAGCAGTCATGACATAACGCTTACAGGGGGACAGTACTTC. Together with reference TRBV2 and TRBJ2-7, the CDR3 gives the full variable domain: EPEVTQTPSHQVTQMGQEVILRCVPISNHLYFYWYRQILGQKVEFLVSFYNNEISEKSEIFDDQFSVERPDGSNFTLKIRSTKLEDSAMYFCASSHDITLTGGQYFGPGTRLTVT.

This rearrangement joins TRBV19 to TRBJ2-1, with D hard to call. CDR3 length: 13 amino acids. V was shortened by 3 bases and J by 8 bases, with 11 bases between the two germline ends. Germline CDR1 reads LNHDA; CDR2 reads SQIVND (reference sequence). In DNA form, the CDR3 reads TGTGCCAGTAGTATGGTGAGTCCGCATGAGCAGTTCTTC. This gives the protein CASSMVSPHEQFF.

The rearrangement joins TRBV30 to TRBJ2-7; TRBD2 matches 14 bases. In germline, CDR1 is GTSNPN, CDR2 SVGIG (reference sequence). This CDR3 has 17 residues. Trimming at V came to 2 bases and at J to 5 bases, leaving 11 bases not matched to a gene. CDR3 region: CAWSHGTSGSRTDEQYF. In DNA form, the CDR3 reads TGTGCCTGGAGTCACGGGACTAGCGGGAGCCGGACGGACGAGCAGTACTTC.

This rearrangement joins TRBV19 to TRBJ1-1; possibly TRBD1 for D (6 bases). The CDR3 runs 13 residues. Trimming stripped 6 bases from V and 1 base from J, with 9 bases between. The germline V gene has CDR1 LNHDA and CDR2 SQIVND (reference sequence). The CDR3 protein is CASRIRGNTEAFF. In DNA, the CDR3 is TGTGCCAGTAGAATCAGGGGGAACACTGAAGCTTTCTTT.

The chain has TRBV28 and TRBJ2-3; 9 bases line up with TRBD1. V dropped 2 bases and J dropped 3; count of bases not matched to a gene: 6. The CDR3 has 16 residues. Germline V lookup: CDR1 MDHEN, CDR2 SYDVKM. In DNA, the CDR3 is TGTGCCAGCAGTTTAGCGGGACAGGGTCGTACAGATACGCAGTATTTT. Amino acids: CASSLAGQGRTDTQYF. The full variable domain, with the rest looked up from reference TRBV28 and TRBJ2-3, is DVKVTQSSRYLVKRTGEKVFLECVQDMDHENMFWYRQDPGLGLRLIYFSYDVKMKEKGDIPEGYSVSREKKERFSLILESASTNQTSMYLCASSLAGQGRTDTQYFGPGTRLTVL.

V and J are TRBV7-9 and TRBJ1-1; D remains ambiguous. CDR3 length: 14 amino acids. Germline assignment: CDR1 SEHNR and CDR2 FQNEAQ (reference sequence). V lost 4 bases and J 4 bases, leaving 13 bases between the germline ends. The CDR3 DNA is TGTGCCAGCAGCTCCCAGTGGGCGAGCACTGAAGCTTTCTTT. Translating it yields CASSSQWASTEAFF.

The rearrangement links TRBV18 to TRBJ1-2; the D gene is possibly TRBD1 (6 bases). Trimming pared 3 bases from V and 4 bases from J, leaving 21 bases between. CDR1 and CDR2 (germline): KGHSH, LQKENI. This CDR3 comprises 17 residues. The CDR3 protein is CASSPQTTSQGLYGYTF. CDR3 nucleotide sequence: TGTGCCAGCTCACCGCAGACTACGTCACAGGGTCTCTATGGCTACACCTTC. Complete variable domain (other parts from reference TRBV18 and TRBJ1-2): NAGVMQNPRHLVRRRGQEARLRCSPMKGHSHVYWYRQLPEEGLKFMVYLQKENIIDESGMPKERFSAEFPKEGPSILRIQQVVRGDSAAYFCASSPQTTSQGLYGYTFGSGTRLTVV.

V usage is TRBV9 and J usage is TRBJ1-2; TRBD1 might be the D (6 bases). Trimming pared 3 bases from V and 5 bases from J, leaving 14 bases between. This CDR3 is 14 amino acids long. Germline V gene lookup returns CDR1 SGDLS and CDR2 YYNGEE. The CDR3 nucleotides read TGTGCCAGCAGCGCGGCTGGGGGGGCTTATGGCTACACCTTC. Encoded protein: CASSAAGGAYGYTF.

This clone was picked up one time. The rearrangement uses TRBV28 and TRBJ2-1; tentatively, D is TRBD2 (5 bases). This CDR3 has 15 amino acids. The V gene's germline CDR1 is MDHEN and CDR2 SYDVKM. V was pared by 3 bases and J by 5 bases, with 14 bases between. DNA of the CDR3: TGTGCCAGCAGTTTTCTTAGCGTGTTTAACAATGAGCAGTTCTTC. Amino acid sequence: CASSFLSVFNNEQFF.

The CDR3 sequence: CAITTTGKGSYNEQFF. The CDR3 coding sequence is TGTGCCATCACCACCACAGGGAAAGGCTCCTACAATGAGCAGTTCTTC. The J gene is TRBJ2-1, the V gene TRBV10-3, with D possibly matching TRBD1 (6 bases). This CDR3 has 16 residues. The ends were cut back, 7 bases at V and 0 bases at J, with 16 bases in the middle. Germline V gives CDR1 ENHRY, CDR2 SYGVKD.

This sequence joins TRBV2 and TRBJ2-7; TRBD2 matches 11 bases. After removal of 5 bases from V and 3 bases from J, the junction contained 6 bases not matched to a gene. The CDR3 runs to 15 residues. Germline V gives CDR1 SNHLY, CDR2 FYNNEI. The CDR3 DNA follows: TGTGCCAGCAGTCGCTATAGCGGGAGGGACTACGAGCAGTACTTC. Residues: CASSRYSGRDYEQYF. Full variable domain (rest looked up from reference TRBV2 and TRBJ2-7): EPEVTQTPSHQVTQMGQEVILRCVPISNHLYFYWYRQILGQKVEFLVSFYNNEISEKSEIFDDQFSVERPDGSNFTLKIRSTKLEDSAMYFCASSRYSGRDYEQYFGPGTRLTVT.

CDR3 amino acids: CASSPGTGQETQYF. In nucleotides, the CDR3 is TGCGCCAGCAGCCCCGGGACAGGGCAAGAGACCCAGTACTTC. The chain employs TRBV5-1 and TRBJ2-5, with 9 bases matching TRBD1. Germline V gives CDR1 SGHRS, CDR2 YFSETQ. V shed 4 bases, J shed 2 bases, and the junction held 3 bases outside the gene matches. This CDR3 region has 14 residues.

The CDR3 is CASSLGLAGVPETQYF. CDR3 DNA sequence: TGTGCCAGCAGCTTAGGACTAGCGGGAGTCCCAGAGACCCAGTACTTC. The rearrangement links TRBV7-3 to TRBJ2-5; TRBD2 matches 13 bases. The junction had 4 bases not matched to a gene; V was cut back by 2 bases and J by 4 bases. From germline, CDR1 is SGHTA and CDR2 FQGTGA. The CDR3 sequence is 16 residues long.

In its sample, this clone was seen a few times. The chain is built from TRBV15 and TRBJ1-4, with TRBD1 identical over 9 bases. The CDR3 has 16 residues. V shed 5 bases, J shed 6 bases, and the junction held 10 bases outside the gene matches. In germline, CDR1 is LNHNV, CDR2 YYDKDF (reference sequence). CDR3 protein: CATSRPRGQGYEKLFF. The CDR3 nucleotides are TGTGCCACCAGCCGTCCTAGGGGACAGGGTTATGAAAAACTGTTTTTT.

The table lists this clone with a few counts. This sequence joins TRBV28 and TRBJ2-6; 9 nucleotides agree with TRBD1. V shed 7 bases and J 4 bases; nucleotides not matched to a gene: 14. This CDR3 has 18 residues. Per germline, CDR1 MDHEN and CDR2 SYDVKM. The DNA of the CDR3 is TGTGCCAGCACTACCCGGGACAGGGTAGCAGAAGGGGCCAACGTCCTGACTTTC. It encodes CASTTRDRVAEGANVLTF.

V is TRBV15 and J is TRBJ1-4; D perhaps matches TRBD1 (6 bases). CDR1 is LNHNV, CDR2 YYDKDF, per germline (reference sequence). This CDR3 spans 14 amino acids. The V and J ends lost 11 bases and 6 bases respectively, with 19 bases between them. CDR3 residues: CAAQTGGGDEKLFF. The CDR3, as DNA: TGTGCCGCGCAAACGGGGGGCGGGGATGAAAAACTGTTTTTT.

This rearrangement joins TRBV15 to TRBJ1-2, with TRBD1 matching 9 bases. Trimming at V came to 8 bases and at J to 5 bases, leaving 12 bases not matched to a gene. Germline V gene lookup returns CDR1 LNHNV and CDR2 YYDKDF (reference sequence). This CDR3 contains 15 residues. The CDR3 protein is CATGNPQGALYGYTF. The CDR3 DNA follows: TGTGCCACCGGGAACCCACAGGGGGCATTATATGGCTACACCTTC.